The present TCR beta chain was sequenced within a study of cytomegalovirus exposure and HLA in healthy donors. Overall study context: An earlier analysis identified more than 90 million unique TCR beta sequences in about 180 million T cells.

It was with 60 Vbeta and 13 Jbeta primers that the PCR ran. Profiled with immunoSEQ multiplex PCR; TCRdb holds only in-frame clones, not every one. This table has about 87,000 clones, less than 10% appearing once. This clone was seen more than once but under ten times. Its antigen is still unknown. Findings and limits, study-wide: An analysis that was carried out later associated 16,000 or so TCR beta sequences with HLA alleles at 0.05 false discovery rate. It is likely that the observed cluster of highly shared sequence variants was a sequencing artifact.

Sequences were obtained from PBMCs. This sequence was found in a man aged 50 to 60 in good health and CMV-seronegative.

CDR3 DNA: TGTGCCAGCAGTGAGACAGGGGTAGGGAACATTCAGTACTTC. As protein: CASSETGVGNIQYF. The chain carries TRBV2 and TRBJ2-4; TRBD1 aligns across 8 bases. The V and J ends lost 3 bases and 7 bases, in that order; junction bases with no gene match: 5. Germline lookup yields CDR1 SNHLY and CDR2 FYNNEI. The CDR3 is made up of 14 amino acids.